This T cell receptor beta chain was sequenced in a study of beta chain features in type 1 diabetes. About this clone itself: The antigen remains unidentified.

The CDR3 covers 15 residues. The germline gives CDR1 MDHEN, CDR2 SYDVKM. J lost 5 bases, V lost 7 bases, and 10 bases had no gene match. All of the isolated RNA was reverse transcribed, so expressed TCRB transcripts were sequenced. Clones were read by immunoSEQ multiplex PCR, and TCRdb kept only the in-frame ones, dropping some. Of 600,000 to 700,000 clones listed, around 12% are singletons. Study-level findings and limits: Shorter TCRB CDR3s, moderately but significantly so, were found in Type 1 diabetes patients in all four CD4+ subsets. In type 1 diabetes patients, VDJ junctions had fewer insertions; deletions at these junctions were more frequent. Healthy donors had naive, central memory and Treg TCRB repertoires that appeared less similar than those seen among patients.

Without exception, sorted populations had purity beyond 98%. Input material: naive CD4+ T cells from blood. This rearrangement joins TRBV28 to TRBJ2-2; 7 positions agree with TRBD1. This sequence originates from a man aged 25 to 45 with type 1 diabetes. The CDR3 sequence is CASIRGGGGTGELFF. The DNA of the CDR3 is TGTGCCAGCATCCGAGGGGGCGGCGGGACCGGGGAGCTGTTTTTT.